This TCR beta chain was sequenced during a study of blood T cell repertoires in COVID-19. Turning to the study itself: Sample material is recorded as cDNA or gDNA derived from T cells, B-cell-depleted T cells, or PBMCs.

Authors' analysis steps: It was from reference gene primer amplification that nucleated cell counts were estimated. TCRdb's copy holds only in-frame clones and misses some; the assay was immunoSEQ multiplex PCR. The V and J calls and clone size are taken from that table; D and trimming were inferred from the DNA. This sample yields about 210,000 clones, of which around 90% are seen a single time; about 9.4% belongs to the top ten. The study recruited people aged about 18 to 95 years across under 25 US areas. Participants' reported clinical history set cohort assignment. The germline gives CDR1 LGHNA, CDR2 YSLEER. V shed 4 bases, J shed 6 bases, and the junction held 11 bases outside the gene matches. The CDR3 consists of 17 residues.

This receptor was obtained from a man aged 18 to 35 with acute COVID-19. J is TRBJ2-1 and V is TRBV4-3; 11 bases are shared with TRBD1. The material sequenced was PBMCs or T cells enriched from blood (not recorded which). This CDR3 is CASSPSGQGAGANEQFF. In nucleotides, the CDR3 is TGCGCCAGCAGCCCGTCCGGACAGGGGGCTGGAGCCAATGAGCAGTTCTTC.